The rows below give T cell receptor beta chains drawn from one sample of a study of T cells in Graves' hyperthyroidism and ophthalmopathy. TCRdb recomputed calls from the multiplex PCR reads with MiXCR, one row per CDR3 protein. The table records about 640,000 distinct CDR3 sequences, around 21% of them present only once. Sequenced: blood. The receptors originated from a man aged 25 to 45 with Graves' ophthalmopathy. Both conserved end residues are part of each CDR3. The D gene is left open where the match is weak. The size entry is marked missing in some rows and otherwise reads once, few, many or a size class.

clone_size j_call d_call cdr3_length v_call cdr3_nt cdr3_aa
few TRBJ2-3 TRBD1 18 TRBV6-6 TGTGCCAGCAGTTACTCCCATGGGGGGACAGGGTATACAGATACGCAGTATTTT CASSYSHGGTGYTDTQYF
many TRBJ1-5 . 12 TRBV20-1 TGCAGTGCTTCCCACTTGGGTCAGCCCCAGCATTTT CSASHLGQPQHF
many TRBJ2-1 TRBD2 15 TRBV7-2 TGTGCCAGCAGCCAAACTAGCGGGAGGGCCCATGAGCAGTTCTTC CASSQTSGRAHEQFF
few TRBJ2-1 . 14 TRBV12-3/TRBV12-4 TGTGCCAGCAGTTTAGAGGGAGCACTGAAAGGGCAGTTCTTC CASSLEGALKGQFF
many TRBJ1-5 . 15 TRBV6-1 TGTGCCAGCAGTGAGGCGGGAAGCGGCAATCAGCCCCAGCATTTT CASSEAGSGNQPQHF
. TRBJ2-4 . 13 TRBV20-1 TGCAGTGCTAGTGGACTAGCCAAAAACATTCAGTACTTC CSASGLAKNIQYF
few TRBJ2-1 . 13 TRBV9 TGTGCCAGCAGCGCCGGGGGATCCAATGAGCAGTTCTTC CASSAGGSNEQFF
. TRBJ2-7 . 15 TRBV5-5 TGTGCCAGCAGCACCACAGGGAAGAGGTCCTACGAGCAGTACTTC CASSTTGKRSYEQYF
. TRBJ1-1 . 13 TRBV19 TGTGCCAGTAGTATGGACCCGAACACTGAAGCTTTCTTT CASSMDPNTEAFF
. TRBJ1-5 . 14 TRBV28 TGTGCCAGCACCCCAGGCGGGGAGGATCAGCCCCAGCATTTT CASTPGGEDQPQHF
. TRBJ1-1 . 13 TRBV20-1 TGCAGTGCTAGACAGACAGCAAGGGCTGAAGCTTTCTTT CSARQTARAEAFF
. TRBJ1-5 . 14 TRBV6-2/TRBV6-3 TGTGCCAGCGCTACAGGCGATAGCAATCAGCCCCAGCATTTT CASATGDSNQPQHF
many TRBJ2-1 TRBD2 15 TRBV12-3/TRBV12-4 TGTGCCAGCAGCTCGGGACTAGCGGGAGTGGGTGAGCAGTTCTTC CASSSGLAGVGEQFF
. TRBJ2-1 TRBD2 18 TRBV5-6 TGTGCCAGCAGTTCCTCCGGGACTAGCGGGGCGTTATACAATGAGCAGTTCTTC CASSSSGTSGALYNEQFF
few TRBJ2-7 TRBD1 13 TRBV20-1 TGCAGTGCTCTCCGGGACAGGGGTTACGAGCAGTACTTC CSALRDRGYEQYF
. TRBJ2-2 TRBD2 15 TRBV11-2 TGTGCCAGCAGCTTAAACGCGGGAGGAGGGGGGGAGCTGTTTTTT CASSLNAGGGGELFF
. TRBJ2-3 TRBD2 15 TRBV12-3/TRBV12-4 TGTGCCAGCAGGGACGGGGGGTTCGTCGGAGATACGCAGTATTTT CASRDGGFVGDTQYF
few TRBJ1-4 . 13 TRBV9 TGTGCCAGCAGCGTAGGAACTAATGAAAAACTGTTTTTT CASSVGTNEKLFF
many TRBJ2-5 . 14 TRBV7-9 TGTGCCAGCAGCTTACGCACGCTAACCGGGGCCCAGTACTTC CASSLRTLTGAQYF
many TRBJ2-1 TRBD2 12 TRBV20-1 TGCAGTCCGGGACTAGCGGGGAATGAGCAGTTCTTC CSPGLAGNEQFF
few TRBJ1-1 . 13 TRBV24-1 TGTGCCACCCAGGCTCGGAGAGGTACTGAAGCTTTCTTT CATQARRGTEAFF
few TRBJ1-2 TRBD1 15 TRBV7-9 TGTGCCAGCAGCTTAGGCACCGGGACAGAGTATGGCTACACCTTC CASSLGTGTEYGYTF
few TRBJ2-3 . 14 TRBV5-1 TGCGCCAGCAGCCCAGGGACACGCACAGATACGCAGTATTTT CASSPGTRTDTQYF
few TRBJ2-7 TRBD2 13 TRBV7-2 TGTGCCAGCAGCTCAGGACTAGCTTGGGAGCAGTACTTC CASSSGLAWEQYF
few TRBJ2-6 . 14 TRBV5-5 TGTGCCAGCAGCTTGGTTTTGGGGGCCAACGTCCTGACTTTC CASSLVLGANVLTF
. TRBJ1-4 TRBD1 15 TRBV28 TGTGCCAGCAGCCTGGACAGGGGGCATGGTGAAAAACTGTTTTTT CASSLDRGHGEKLFF
few TRBJ2-3 TRBD2 16 TRBV2 TGTGCCAGCAGCCGTCGGTTAGCGGGGTACACAGATACGCAGTATTTT CASSRRLAGYTDTQYF
many TRBJ2-7 TRBD1 12 TRBV5-1 TGCGCCAGCAGCCGTCCAGGGGGCGAGCAGTACTTC CASSRPGGEQYF
few TRBJ2-7 . 15 TRBV30 TGTGCCTGGAGTAGGGTTGGGGTTATGTCGTACGAGCAGTACTTC CAWSRVGVMSYEQYF
. TRBJ2-7 . 13 TRBV6-1 TGTGCCAGCAACGGTGGGGTTGGGTACGAGCAGTACTTC CASNGGVGYEQYF
many TRBJ2-1 TRBD2 20 TRBV28 TGTGCCAGCAGCTATACCTGGGGGACTAGCGGACACAGCTCCTACAATGAGCAGTTCTTC CASSYTWGTSGHSSYNEQFF
. TRBJ2-6 . 15 TRBV5-1 TGCGCCAGCAGCCACCTGGACTCCGGGGCCAACGTCCTGACTTTC CASSHLDSGANVLTF
. TRBJ2-2 . 15 TRBV27 TGTGCCAGCAGACCCAGTGGCCCAGCCCCCGGGGAGCTGTTTTTT CASRPSGPAPGELFF
. TRBJ1-2 . 12 TRBV9 TGTGCCAGCAGCACACAGGGCTGGGGCTACACCTTC CASSTQGWGYTF
many TRBJ2-3 . 14 TRBV11-2 TGTGCCAGCAGCTTAGTGCAGGGAACAGATACGCAGTATTTT CASSLVQGTDTQYF
. TRBJ1-1 . 15 TRBV27 TGTGCCAGCAGTTTCAATGGACACCCGAACACTGAAGCTTTCTTT CASSFNGHPNTEAFF
many TRBJ2-5 TRBD1 12 TRBV6-1 TGTGCCAGCAGTCCCGGACAGGGAGCCCAGTACTTC CASSPGQGAQYF
many TRBJ2-7 TRBD1 15 TRBV7-8 TGTGCCAGCAGCTTAGCGCTACAGGGGGCCTACGAGCAGTACTTC CASSLALQGAYEQYF
few TRBJ1-2 TRBD1 16 TRBV11-3 TGTGCCAGCAGCTTGGCTTGGACAGGGGATTTCGGTGGCTACACCTTC CASSLAWTGDFGGYTF
. TRBJ1-2 . 13 TRBV27 TGTGCCAGCAGTTTATCCGGCCCGGATGGCTACACCTTC CASSLSGPDGYTF
. TRBJ1-1 . 14 TRBV24-1 TGTGCCACCAGTGCGGGGGGCTCGAACACTGAAGCTTTCTTT CATSAGGSNTEAFF
few TRBJ2-5 TRBD2 16 TRBV2 TGTGCCAGCAGTATGACTAGCGGGAGTGGCGGAGAGACCCAGTACTTC CASSMTSGSGGETQYF
many TRBJ1-5 TRBD1 18 TRBV28 TGTGCCAGCAGCCTAACCGGGACAGCCAAGGGGTACAATCAGCCCCAGCATTTT CASSLTGTAKGYNQPQHF
many TRBJ2-1 . 12 TRBV11-2 TGTGCCAGCAGGCAGGGGTCCAATGAGCAGTTCTTC CASRQGSNEQFF